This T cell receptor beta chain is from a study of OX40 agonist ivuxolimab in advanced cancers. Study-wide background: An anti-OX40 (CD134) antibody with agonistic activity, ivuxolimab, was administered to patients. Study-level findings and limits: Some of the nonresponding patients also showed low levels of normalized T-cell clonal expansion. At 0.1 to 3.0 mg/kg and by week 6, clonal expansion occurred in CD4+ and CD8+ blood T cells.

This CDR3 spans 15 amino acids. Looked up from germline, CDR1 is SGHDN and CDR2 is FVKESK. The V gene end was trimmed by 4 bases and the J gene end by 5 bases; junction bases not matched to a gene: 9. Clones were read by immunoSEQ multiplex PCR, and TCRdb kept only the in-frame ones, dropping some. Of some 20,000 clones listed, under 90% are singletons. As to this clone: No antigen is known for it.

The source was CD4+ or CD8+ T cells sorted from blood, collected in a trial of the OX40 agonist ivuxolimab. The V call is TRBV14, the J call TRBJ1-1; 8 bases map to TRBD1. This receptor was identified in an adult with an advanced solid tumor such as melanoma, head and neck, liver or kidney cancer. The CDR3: CASSPRTGWGTEAFF. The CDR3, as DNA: TGTGCCAGCAGCCCGCGGACAGGGTGGGGAACTGAAGCTTTCTTT.